A single sample is the source of the 21 T cell receptor beta chains below, sequenced in a study of spatial heterogeneity in lung cancer. A single record per CDR3 protein comes from TCRdb applying MiXCR to the 5' RACE reads. The table lists around 26,000 distinct CDR3 sequences, approximately 9% of them singletons. Whole-study results and caveats: Tumors with more nonsynonymous mutations had more expanded intratumoral alpha and beta TCRs.

Indicated time point: sample taken at primary tumor resection. Antigen specificity for these receptors is unknown. Sequences were derived from lung tumor tissue, sampled at surgery. These receptors were obtained from a male donor with early-stage non-small cell lung cancer.

This clonotype was found many times. The chain couples TRBV28 to TRBJ2-7, with D uncertain. The CDR3 totals 14 residues. V lost 7 bases and J lost 3, with 16 bases in between. The germline CDR1 and CDR2 sequences are MDHEN and SYDVKM. CDR3 sequence (DNA): TGTGCCAGCACAAATCCGGGTTACATCTACGAGCAGTACTTC. Translated: CASTNPGYIYEQYF.

In its sample, this clonotype was seen many times. The chain uses TRBV4-1 and TRBJ2-3; D is unresolved. Germline CDR1 and CDR2: MGHRA and YSYEKL. V lost 8 bases and J 2 bases, leaving 14 bases between the germline ends. CDR3 length: 14 residues. The CDR3 nucleotides are TGCGCCAGCGCCCTGGGCGGCTTCACAGATACGCAGTATTTT. Its translation is CASALGGFTDTQYF.

This clonotype was recorded at least ten times. The chain links TRBV29-1 to TRBJ1-5; D gene uncertain. Germline loops: CDR1 SQVTM, CDR2 ANQGSEA. The CDR3 spans 13 residues. The V gene lost 4 bases and the J gene lost 6 bases, with 13 bases spanning the gap. In DNA form, the CDR3 reads TGCAGCGTTGGGATGGCAGGCGGTCAGCCCCAGCATTTT. This translates into CSVGMAGGQPQHF.

This clonotype is deemed medium-sized. The rearrangement joins TRBV6-2 or TRBV6-3 to TRBJ2-7; D uncertain. Germline loops: CDR1 MNHEY, CDR2 SVGEGT. This CDR3 spans 12 amino acids. V lost 4 bases, J lost 12 bases, and 16 bases lay in between. Here the CDR3 reads CASSLSSLEWYF. The DNA for the CDR3 is TGTGCCAGCAGTTTGTCCTCACTGGAGTGGTACTTC.

This chain links TRBV6-6 with TRBJ2-3; D unclear. Between the trimmed V and J ends, which lost 8 bases and 6 bases, there was a span of 12 bases. The CDR3 loop spans 12 amino acids. Germline CDR1 and CDR2: MNHNY and SVGAGI (reference sequence). The CDR3 spells CASGGRADTQYF. Here the CDR3 DNA reads TGTGCCAGCGGCGGCCGGGCCGATACGCAGTATTTT.

This chain joins TRBV12-3 or TRBV12-4 and TRBJ2-3; no clear D gene. The CDR3 is 12 amino acids. The V end lost 3 bases, the J end lost 4 bases, and 5 bases lay between the germline ends. The CDR3: CASSFTSDTQYF. CDR3 sequence (DNA): TGTGCCAGCAGTTTCACATCAGATACGCAGTATTTT.

The table lists this clonotype with many counts. This sequence joins TRBV28 and TRBJ2-2, with D uncertain. The CDR3 totals 14 residues. Per germline, CDR1 MDHEN and CDR2 SYDVKM. V lost 4 bases and J 6 bases, leaving 12 bases between the germline ends. CDR3 in amino acids: CASSYDWSPGELFF. DNA for the CDR3: TGTGCCAGCAGTTATGACTGGTCCCCCGGGGAGCTGTTTTTT.

V and J are TRBV7-3 and TRBJ2-2, with D possibly being TRBD1 (5 bases). CDR3 size: 13 residues. Trimming left V 5 bases short and J 7 bases short, with 11 bases between. Germline V gene lookup returns CDR1 SGHTA and CDR2 FQGTGA. The CDR3: CASSPPGIGELFF. The CDR3, as DNA: TGTGCCAGCAGCCCCCCAGGGATCGGGGAGCTGTTTTTT.

The V gene is TRBV29-1, the J gene TRBJ2-5, with D possibly being TRBD2 (5 bases). V was shortened by 8 bases and J by 5 bases, with 15 bases between the two germline ends. Germline CDR1 and CDR2: SQVTM and ANQGSEA. The CDR3 length is 12 residues. DNA for the CDR3: TGCAGCCTCTGGGGAGCGGAGGAGACCCAGTACTTC. It yields the protein CSLWGAEETQYF.

In its sample, this clonotype was seen many times. The chain links TRBV10-3 to TRBJ1-2, with a tentative D call TRBD1 (5 bases). The CDR3 length is 15 residues. With 9 bases removed from V and 0 bases from J, the gap between germline ends came to 17 bases. Germline CDR1 and CDR2: ENHRY and SYGVKD. CDR3 bases: TGTGCCATGAGACAGCAGCTAATCTCTAACTATGGCTACACCTTC. Translation: CAMRQQLISNYGYTF.

This clonotype has only a few counts. V and J are TRBV4-3 and TRBJ2-1, with 7 bases fitting TRBD2. This CDR3 contains 15 residues. Germline-derived CDR1 and CDR2 are LGHNA and YSLEER. With V trimmed by 0 bases and J by 2 bases, 1 base remained unmatched. The CDR3, as DNA: TGCGCCAGCAGCCAAGAGGGAGGGGCCTACAATGAGCAGTTCTTC. This codes for CASSQEGGAYNEQFF.

This clonotype has ten or more counts. The V and J genes are TRBV6-5 and TRBJ1-1; 8 nucleotides line up with TRBD1. The CDR3 loop spans 16 amino acids. CDR1 is MNHEY, CDR2 SVGAGI, per germline. The ends lost 0 bases at V and 8 bases at J; junction bases unmatched: 11. Here the CDR3 reads CASSYSSPGQAFEAFF. CDR3 nucleotides: TGTGCCAGCAGTTACTCGTCCCCGGGACAGGCATTCGAAGCTTTCTTT.

V is TRBV20-1 and J is TRBJ2-7; no firm D call. Germline values: CDR1 DFQATT, CDR2 SNEGSKA (reference sequence). This CDR3 has 13 residues. Trimming took 3 bases from V and 5 from J, leaving 14 bases between them. CDR3 nucleotides: TGCAGTGCTAGTGGGCTTTCCACGCACGAGCAGTACTTC. Protein sequence: CSASGLSTHEQYF.

This clonotype was observed at least ten times. The chain has TRBV7-2 and TRBJ2-5; TRBD2 matches 7 bases. This CDR3 spans 15 amino acids. In germline, CDR1 is SGHTA, CDR2 FQGNSA. V trimming: 2 bases; J trimming: 5 bases; junction bases outside the gene matches: 8. CDR3 DNA sequence: TGTGCCAGCAGCTTATTAGGTGGCGGGAGCGAGACCCAGTACTTC. It codes for CASSLLGGGSETQYF.

The genes are TRBV24-1 and TRBJ1-2, with D perhaps TRBD1 (6 bases). V was shortened by 4 bases and J by 4 bases, with 21 bases between the two germline ends. Germline V CDR1 and CDR2: KGHDR, SFDVKD. The CDR3 contains 17 residues. CDR3 region: CATSDPTPGARGYGYTF. The CDR3 DNA follows: TGTGCCACCAGTGACCCGACCCCAGGGGCCCGCGGCTATGGCTACACCTTC.

The chain uses TRBV7-6 and TRBJ2-1; 9 bases map to TRBD1. After removal of 3 bases from V and 3 bases from J, the junction contained 3 bases not matched to a gene. This CDR3 spans 15 amino acids. In germline, CDR1 is SGHVS, CDR2 FNYEAQ. The CDR3 sequence: CASSFTGGGYNEQFF. In DNA form, the CDR3 reads TGTGCCAGCAGCTTTACAGGGGGCGGCTACAATGAGCAGTTCTTC.

The CDR3 DNA is TGTGCCAGCAGCCGAGCGGGAGGTAACTACAATGAGCAGTTCTTC. Translating it yields CASSRAGGNYNEQFF. This chain links TRBV7-9 with TRBJ2-1; 9 nucleotides match TRBD2. Trimming cost V 5 bases and J 3 bases; bases outside gene matches: 5. CDR3 length: 15 amino acids. Germline V gene lookup returns CDR1 SEHNR and CDR2 FQNEAQ (reference sequence).

This clonotype was detected ten times or more. The chain uses TRBV6-1 and TRBJ2-3; the D gene is possibly TRBD1 (7 bases). This CDR3 comprises 17 residues. Germline V gives CDR1 MNHNS, CDR2 SASEGT. Trimming removed 8 bases at V and 2 bases at J, with 23 bases between. DNA of the CDR3: TGTGCCAGCCACAAGTGGGGCGGGACAGCACTCACAGATACGCAGTATTTT. Translating gives CASHKWGGTALTDTQYF.

For this clonotype: Being one base from a much bigger clone, this may be a read error. The conserved closing phenylalanine or tryptophan is absent in this CDR3, likely reflecting a read error. The chain links TRBV28 to TRBJ1-2; D possibly corresponds to TRBD1 (5 bases). The CDR3 extends over 13 amino acids. Trimming took 5 bases from V and 5 from J, leaving 12 bases between them. Looked up from germline, CDR1 is MDHEN and CDR2 is SYDVKM. As DNA, the CDR3 is TGTGCCAGCAGTCGAGCCAGGGCTTATGGCTACACCCTC. This translates into CASSRARAYGYTL.

This clonotype came up a few times. The chain uses TRBV5-1 and TRBJ1-5; unclear D gene. Trimming shortened V by 0 bases and J by 2 bases, and 6 bases separated the two germline ends. Germline V gene data show CDR1 as SGHRS and CDR2 as YFSETQ. The CDR3 totals 14 residues. The CDR3 coding sequence is TGCGCCAGCAGCTTGGGTGAGGGCAATCAGCCCCAGCATTTT. Translation: CASSLGEGNQPQHF.

This clonotype was seen repeatedly, ten times or more. The chain is built from TRBV28 and TRBJ2-2; 7 nucleotides agree with TRBD1. Germline V gives CDR1 MDHEN, CDR2 SYDVKM. Germline trimming cut 4 bases from V and 5 bases from J; bases unmatched to any gene: 4. This CDR3 is 14 amino acids long. CDR3: CASSSGQPTGELFF. CDR3 DNA: TGTGCCAGCAGTTCGGGACAGCCGACCGGGGAGCTGTTTTTT.